Reported below is one T cell receptor beta chain. The sample originates from a study of T cell responses to AZD1222 COVID-19 vaccine. This table comes from immunoSEQ multiplex PCR, and its TCRdb copy is limited to in-frame clones, with some not included. Of 68,000 or so clones in the sample, about 80% are singletons; the top ten hold 9% to 14%. Sample: peripheral blood, taken on day 0 of AZD1222 vaccination. The receptor's source is an adult in good health.

CDR3 sequence: CASSSPGRGPHEQYF. CDR3 nucleotides: TGTGCCAGCAGTTCACCGGGGAGGGGCCCCCACGAGCAGTACTTC. The chain employs TRBV6-6 and TRBJ2-7, with 7 bases aligning to TRBD2. The trim removed 4 bases at V and 5 bases at J, leaving 11 bases unmatched. This CDR3 region has 15 residues. Germline values: CDR1 MNHNY, CDR2 SVGAGI (reference sequence).